The clone carrying this TCR beta chain was seen many times. The antigen is not known. This entry is derived from a study of regulatory T cells in long-lasting Graves disease. About the study: The definition of persistent Graves' disease was over 5 years of antithyroid drugs with positive TSH receptor antibodies.

The time point denotes: persistent/refractory GD, antithyroid drugs over 5 years with positive TRAb. From RNA extracted from PBMCs, the TCR library was made. Building of the TCR beta libraries involved iRepertoire HTBI primers and Arm-PCR of CDR3 regions. TCRdb reanalysed the multiplex PCR reads using MiXCR and keeps one entry per CDR3 protein. The profile covers some 430,000 distinct CDR3 sequences, with 20% to 25% appearing a single time and less than 9% taken by the ten largest. Findings and caveats of the study: Authors noted too few samples as a limitation. Relative to newly diagnosed Graves' patients, persistent ones had lower TCR diversity. Newly diagnosed disease favored TRBV20-1 and TRBJ2-1 over persistent disease.

From germline, CDR1 is SNHLY and CDR2 FYNNEI. V lost 5 bases to trimming and J lost 4 bases, with 12 bases between them. The CDR3 consists of 14 residues. This chain joins TRBV2 and TRBJ1-5, with TRBD1 as a possible D gene (6 bases). This specimen was peripheral blood mononuclear cells (PBMCs), taken when the disease was refractory, from a patient treated with antithyroid drugs. The sequence came from a female donor with Graves disease. The CDR3 bases are TGTGCCAGCAGTAACCGGGACAATAATCAGCCCCAGCATTTT. It yields the protein CASSNRDNNQPQHF.